The clone carrying this T cell receptor beta chain was counted between two and nine times. Its antigen remains unknown. Germline CDR1 and CDR2: LNHDA and SQIVND (reference sequence). The CDR3 is 15 amino acids. Deletions cut 10 bases from V and 4 bases from J, with 20 bases between. This sample is drawn from a study of T cells in Graves' hyperthyroidism and ophthalmopathy. The investigators amplified TCR beta CDR3 regions from RNA transcripts. Primed by the HTBI set, a first-round RT-PCR was run on the TCR CDR3. In TCRdb, the multiplex PCR reads were re-called with MiXCR into one record per CDR3 protein. In the table there are 130,000 or so distinct CDR3 sequences, over 20% of which are singletons. Study-wide findings and caveats: Most thyroid clonotypes expanded above 0.001 were also detected in blood.

The J gene is TRBJ1-5, the V gene TRBV19; TRBD1 might be the D (6 bases). The sample was blood. The clonotype comes from a woman aged 50 to 60 with Graves' hyperthyroidism that later progressed to Graves' ophthalmopathy. The CDR3 DNA sequence: TGTGCCAATAGCCACCGGGACACTTGGAATCAGCCCCAGCATTTT. Its protein product is CANSHRDTWNQPQHF.